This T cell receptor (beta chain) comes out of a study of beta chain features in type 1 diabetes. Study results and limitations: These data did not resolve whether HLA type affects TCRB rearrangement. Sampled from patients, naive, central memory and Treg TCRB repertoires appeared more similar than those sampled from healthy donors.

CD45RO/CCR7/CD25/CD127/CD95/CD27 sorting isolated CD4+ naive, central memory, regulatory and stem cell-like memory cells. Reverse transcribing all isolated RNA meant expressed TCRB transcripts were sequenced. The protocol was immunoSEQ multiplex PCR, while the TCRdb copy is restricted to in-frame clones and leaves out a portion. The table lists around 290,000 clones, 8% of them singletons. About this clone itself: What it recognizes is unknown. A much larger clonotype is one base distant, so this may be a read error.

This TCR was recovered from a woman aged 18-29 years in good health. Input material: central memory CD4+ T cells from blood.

The CDR3 DNA reads TGTGCCAGCAGCTTGAGCACCGGGGAGCTGTTTTTT. Translating it yields CASSLSTGELFF. The chain has TRBV5-6 and TRBJ2-2, with D uncertain. Germline V gene data show CDR1 as SGHDT and CDR2 as YYEEEE. Trimming left V 1 base short and J 4 bases short, with 2 bases between. The CDR3 extends over 12 amino acids. Complete variable domain (other parts from reference TRBV5-6 and TRBJ2-2): DAGVTQSPTHLIKTRGQQVTLRCSPKSGHDTVSWYQQALGQGPQFIFQYYEEEERQRGNFPDRFSGHQFPNYSSELNVNALLLGDSALYLCASSLSTGELFFGEGSRLTVL.